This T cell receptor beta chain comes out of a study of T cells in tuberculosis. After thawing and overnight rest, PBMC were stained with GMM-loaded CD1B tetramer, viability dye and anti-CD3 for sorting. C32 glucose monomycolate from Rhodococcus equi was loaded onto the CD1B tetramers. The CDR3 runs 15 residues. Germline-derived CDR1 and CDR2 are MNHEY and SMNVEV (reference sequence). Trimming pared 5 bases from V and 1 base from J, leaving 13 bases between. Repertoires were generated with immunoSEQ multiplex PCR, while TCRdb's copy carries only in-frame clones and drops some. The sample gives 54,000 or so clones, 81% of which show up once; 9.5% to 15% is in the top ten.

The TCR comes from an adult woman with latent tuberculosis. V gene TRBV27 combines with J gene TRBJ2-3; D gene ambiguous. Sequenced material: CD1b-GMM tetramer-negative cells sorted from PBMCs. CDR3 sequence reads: CASSHWRWGTDTQYF. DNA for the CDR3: TGTGCCAGCAGTCACTGGAGATGGGGCACAGATACGCAGTATTTT.